Each of the 23 T cell receptor beta chains below was sequenced from the same sample in a study of blood T cell repertoires in COVID-19. The table came from immunoSEQ multiplex PCR; TCRdb's copy has only in-frame clones and leaves some out. The sample comprises approximately 24,000 clones, 85% to 90% of which are singletons, and 16% rests with the top ten. The sequencing input was peripheral blood. These receptors all stem from a man between 65 and 85 years old with acute or convalescent COVID-19.

In this sample, this clone turned up once. The CDR3 is CASSGRVPYEQYF. The CDR3 DNA reads TGTGCCAGCAGTGGGCGGGTTCCCTACGAGCAGTACTTC. The chain is built from TRBV2 and TRBJ2-7, with D possibly being TRBD2 (5 bases). The V gene lost 4 bases and the J gene lost 2 bases, with 9 bases spanning the gap. This CDR3 has 13 residues. Germline-derived CDR1 and CDR2 are SNHLY and FYNNEI.

This clone was counted between two and nine times. V gene TRBV6-4 combines with J gene TRBJ1-1; D may be TRBD1 (5 bases). Looked up from germline, CDR1 is MRHNA and CDR2 is SNTAGT. The CDR3 is 14 amino acids. V was pared by 5 bases and J by 4 bases, with 14 bases between. The CDR3 loop is CASSSDGGSTEAFF. The CDR3 coding sequence is TGTGCCAGCAGTTCCGACGGGGGGAGCACTGAAGCTTTCTTT.

The rearrangement joins TRBV6-5 to TRBJ1-2; D perhaps matches TRBD1 (6 bases). Per the germline V gene, CDR1 is MNHEY and CDR2 is SVGAGI. The ends were cut back, 6 bases at V and 0 bases at J, with 14 bases in the middle. The CDR3 extends over 15 amino acids. This chain's CDR3 is CASSLTGTANYGYTF. CDR3 DNA sequence: TGTGCCAGCAGCTTAACAGGGACCGCTAACTATGGCTACACCTTC.

This clone was observed once. The genes are TRBV5-1 and TRBJ2-3, with D maybe TRBD2 (7 bases). V lost 0 bases, J lost 4 bases, and 15 bases lay in between. The CDR3 runs 16 residues. In germline, CDR1 is SGHRS, CDR2 YFSETQ. CDR3 DNA sequence: TGCGCCAGCAGCTTGGCGCGGGGGCGCGGGGCAGATACGCAGTATTTT. Translation gives CASSLARGRGADTQYF. Combining the CDR3 with reference TRBV5-1 and TRBJ2-3 gives the whole variable domain KAGVTQTPRYLIKTRGQQVTLSCSPISGHRSVSWYQQTPGQGLQFLFEYFSETQRNKGNFPGRFSGRQFSNSRSEMNVSTLELGDSALYLCASSLARGRGADTQYFGPGTRLTVL.

The chain employs TRBV5-1 and TRBJ1-2, with 12 positions matching TRBD1. The CDR3 totals 14 residues. The J segment lost 7 bases and the V segment lost 5 bases, leaving 6 bases of the junction unmatched. The germline V gene encodes CDR1 SGHRS and CDR2 YFSETQ. The DNA for the CDR3 is TGCGCCAGCAGTACCGGGACAGGGGGCTCTGGCTACACCTTC. Translating it yields CASSTGTGGSGYTF.

V and J are TRBV7-9 and TRBJ1-1; D is uncertain. V lost 3 bases and J lost 1, with 6 bases in between. The CDR3 is made up of 13 amino acids. Germline V gene sequence: CDR1 SEHNR, CDR2 FQNEAQ (reference sequence). The DNA of the CDR3 is TGTGCCAGCAGCTTTAGCCAGAACACTGAAGCTTTCTTT. This encodes CASSFSQNTEAFF.

This chain joins TRBV9 and TRBJ2-3; 8 bases agree with TRBD2. CDR1 and CDR2 from the germline V gene are SGDLS and YYNGEE. This CDR3 has 13 amino acids. V lost 5 bases and J lost 3; bases outside the gene matches: 2. The CDR3 here is CASSASGTDTQYF. The CDR3 DNA reads as TGTGCCAGCAGTGCTAGCGGGACAGATACGCAGTATTTT.

The chain carries TRBV11-2 and TRBJ2-1; the D gene is possibly TRBD2 (6 bases). This CDR3 is built from 12 residues. The germline V gene encodes CDR1 SGHAT and CDR2 FQNNGV. V lost 3 bases and J lost 12, with 12 bases in between. The CDR3 loop is CASSFSGDGQFF. The CDR3 nucleotides are TGTGCCAGCAGCTTCTCGGGGGATGGGCAGTTCTTC.

The chain employs TRBV27 and TRBJ2-3, with no clear D. CDR1 and CDR2 (germline): MNHEY, SMNVEV (reference sequence). V lost 7 bases, J lost 6 bases, and 11 bases lay in between. The CDR3 is 12 amino acids. The CDR3 coding sequence is TGTGCCAGCACCCAGTACGGGGATACGCAGTATTTT. Translated, it gives CASTQYGDTQYF.

The V gene is TRBV28, the J gene TRBJ2-6; 9 bases agree with TRBD2. Per germline, CDR1 MDHEN and CDR2 SYDVKM. J was trimmed by 2 bases and V by 7 bases; bases with no gene match: 9. This CDR3 has 17 amino acids. CDR3 sequence: CASTATSGSPGANVLTF. CDR3 in DNA: TGTGCCAGCACCGCGACTAGCGGATCCCCTGGGGCCAACGTCCTGACTTTC.

V gene TRBV29-1 combines with J gene TRBJ2-7; 8 bases align to TRBD1. Per germline, CDR1 SQVTM and CDR2 ANQGSEA. The CDR3 extends over 16 amino acids. Losses at the gene ends were 3 bases for V and 1 base for J; bases not matched to a gene: 11. The CDR3 reads CSVEVSGQGASYEQYF. Written as DNA, the CDR3 is TGCAGCGTTGAGGTCAGCGGACAGGGCGCATCCTACGAGCAGTACTTC.

This sequence joins TRBV19 and TRBJ1-2; the match to TRBD1 covers 7 bases. CDR3 length equals 13 residues. Germline trimming cut 6 bases from V and 7 bases from J; bases unmatched to any gene: 8. Looked up from germline, CDR1 is LNHDA and CDR2 is SQIVND (reference sequence). CDR3 DNA sequence: TGTGCCAGTAGGGAAACCGACAGGGCTGGCTACACCTTC. The encoded protein is CASRETDRAGYTF.

The rearrangement joins TRBV7-9 to TRBJ1-4, with a possible D match to TRBD1 (6 bases). V was trimmed by 2 bases and J by 4 bases, leaving 14 bases between them. The CDR3 runs 16 residues. Germline lookup yields CDR1 SEHNR and CDR2 FQNEAQ (reference sequence). The CDR3 DNA is TGTGCCAGCAGCTTAAGGCAAGGGACACTTAATGAAAAACTGTTTTTT. It codes for CASSLRQGTLNEKLFF. The full variable domain, completed using reference TRBV7-9 and TRBJ1-4, is DTGVSQNPRHKITKRGQNVTFRCDPISEHNRLYWYRQTLGQGPEFLTYFQNEAQLEKSRLLSDRFSAERPKGSFSTLEIQRTEQGDSAMYLCASSLRQGTLNEKLFFGSGTQLSVL.

The V call is TRBV5-4, the J call TRBJ1-1; 7 nucleotides line up with TRBD1. Per the germline V gene, CDR1 is SGHNT and CDR2 is YYREEE (reference sequence). The V segment lost 0 bases and the J segment 5 bases; nucleotides outside the gene matches: 10. The CDR3 loop spans 16 amino acids. Here the CDR3 DNA reads TGTGCCAGCAGCTTGGACGTGACAGGGCTAGGGACTGAAGCTTTCTTT. This gives the protein CASSLDVTGLGTEAFF.

This clone turned up a few times. Within the sample, other DNA sequences also encode this same CDR3. The chain employs TRBV7-2 and TRBJ1-1; perhaps TRBD1 as D (6 bases). From germline, CDR1 is SGHTA and CDR2 FQGNSA. This CDR3 is 13 amino acids long. V was shortened by 2 bases and J by 5 bases, with 9 bases between the two germline ends. The CDR3 here is CASSLSGETEAFF. Written as DNA, the CDR3 is TGTGCCAGCAGCTTATCAGGGGAAACTGAAGCTTTCTTT. Combining the CDR3 with reference TRBV7-2 and TRBJ1-1 gives the whole variable domain GAGVSQSPSNKVTEKGKDVELRCDPISGHTALYWYRQSLGQGLEFLIYFQGNSAPDKSGLPSDRFSAERTGGSVSTLTIQRTQQEDSAVYLCASSLSGETEAFFGQGTRLTVV.

This sequence joins TRBV19 and TRBJ1-5; D call uncertain. CDR1 is LNHDA and CDR2 is SQIVND in the germline V gene (reference sequence). This CDR3 region has 13 residues. The germline V and J ends were trimmed by 7 bases and 3 bases, with 10 bases remaining between them. The CDR3: CASKLGPNQPQHF. The CDR3 DNA reads TGTGCCAGTAAACTAGGGCCCAATCAGCCCCAGCATTTT. Full variable domain (remainder filled in from reference TRBV19 and TRBJ1-5): DGGITQSPKYLFRKEGQNVTLSCEQNLNHDAMYWYRQDPGQGLRLIYYSQIVNDFQKGDIAEGYSVSREKKESFPLTVTSAQKNPTAFYLCASKLGPNQPQHFGDGTRLSIL.

The chain recombines TRBV10-3 with TRBJ2-5, with TRBD2 matching over 13 bases. The V gene's germline CDR1 is ENHRY and CDR2 SYGVKD. The CDR3 is made up of 14 amino acids. Losses at the gene ends were 3 bases for V and 10 bases for J; bases not matched to a gene: 5. For the CDR3, the DNA is TGTGCCATCAGTGATGGACTAGCGGGAGAGGTCCAGTACTTC. Translation gives CAISDGLAGEVQYF.

CDR3 amino acids: CASSIDGYEQYF. The CDR3 DNA reads as TGTGCCAGTAGTATAGACGGCTACGAGCAGTACTTC. The chain combines TRBV19 with TRBJ2-7, with D hard to call. V was shortened by 0 bases and J by 3 bases, with 3 bases between the two germline ends. The CDR3 extends over 12 amino acids. Germline CDR1 and CDR2: LNHDA and SQIVND (reference sequence).

The genes are TRBV28 and TRBJ2-3; a possible D gene is TRBD2 (5 bases). The length of the CDR3 is 15 residues. Germline V gives CDR1 MDHEN, CDR2 SYDVKM. V lost 7 bases and J lost 0, with 14 bases in between. The CDR3 coding sequence is TGTGCCAGCAAAGTAGGGCCTAGCAGCACAGATACGCAGTATTTT. This translates into CASKVGPSSTDTQYF.

CDR3 bases: TGTGCCAGCAGGACAGCGGGATACAATGAGCAGTTCTTC. This sequence encodes CASRTAGYNEQFF. The chain combines TRBV6-5 with TRBJ2-1, with 7 nucleotides matching TRBD2. CDR1 MNHEY and CDR2 SVGAGI come from the germline V gene. The CDR3 sequence is 13 residues long. The V segment lost 6 bases and the J segment 4 bases; nucleotides outside the gene matches: 3.

The chain uses TRBV4-1 and TRBJ2-7; TRBD1 matches at 8 bases. Per the germline V gene, CDR1 is MGHRA and CDR2 is YSYEKL. CDR3 length: 15 residues. V gave up 4 bases and J gave up 2 bases; unmatched junction bases: 7. CDR3 region: CASSRTGGTAYEQYF. The CDR3 DNA reads as TGCGCCAGCAGCCGAACAGGGGGAACAGCCTACGAGCAGTACTTC.

With respect to this clone: One end of the junction does not line up with germline, which may come from a read error. The chain employs TRBV19 and TRBJ2-3; 7 bases fit TRBD2. CDR3 length: 16 amino acids. Germline lookup yields CDR1 LNHDA and CDR2 SQIVND (reference sequence). For the CDR3, the DNA is TGTGCCAGTAGTATCCTCGCGGGAGTTAGCACCGATACGCAGTATTTT. It yields the protein CASSILAGVSTDTQYF. The whole variable domain, remainder taken from reference TRBV19 and TRBJ2-3, is DGGITQSPKYLFRKEGQNVTLSCEQNLNHDAMYWYRQDPGQGLRLIYYSQIVNDFQKGDIAEGYSVSREKKESFPLTVTSAQKNPTAFYLCASSILAGVSTDTQYFGPGTRLTVL.

This rearrangement joins TRBV2 to TRBJ1-5, with 11 bases that match TRBD1. This CDR3 is 15 amino acids long. In germline, CDR1 is SNHLY, CDR2 FYNNEI. Unmatched junction bases numbered 5, after V lost 4 bases and J lost 6 bases. The CDR3: CASSGTGGGGQPQHF. CDR3 nucleotide sequence: TGTGCCAGCAGTGGGACAGGGGGCGGAGGTCAGCCCCAGCATTTT.